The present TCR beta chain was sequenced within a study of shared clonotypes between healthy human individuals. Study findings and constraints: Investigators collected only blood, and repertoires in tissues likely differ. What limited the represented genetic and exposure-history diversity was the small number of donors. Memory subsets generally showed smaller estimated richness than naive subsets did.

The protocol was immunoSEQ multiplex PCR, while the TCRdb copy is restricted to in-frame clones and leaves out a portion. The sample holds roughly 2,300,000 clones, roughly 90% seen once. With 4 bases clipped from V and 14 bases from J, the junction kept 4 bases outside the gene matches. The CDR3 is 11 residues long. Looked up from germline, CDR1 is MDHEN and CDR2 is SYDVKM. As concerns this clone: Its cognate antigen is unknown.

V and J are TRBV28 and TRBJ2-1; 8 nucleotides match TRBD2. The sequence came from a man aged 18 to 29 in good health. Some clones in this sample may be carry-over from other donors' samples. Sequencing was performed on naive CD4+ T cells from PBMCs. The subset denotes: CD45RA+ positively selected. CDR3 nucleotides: TGTGCCAGCAGTTCCGGGACTAGTGAGTTCTTC. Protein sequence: CASSSGTSEFF.